The 8 T cell receptor beta chains below all came from one sample that was sequenced in a study of technical replicates of blood from several donors. Assay: immunoSEQ multiplex PCR; the TCRdb copy retains only in-frame clones and omits some. The top ten clones hold around 4% of a sample with about 56,000 clones, about 93% of them seen once. The sequencing sample was made of PBMCs. Source of these receptors: a human donor in good health. Some clones in this sample may be carry-over from other donors' samples.

The rearrangement joins TRBV4-1 to TRBJ1-4; 8 bases agree with TRBD1. From germline, CDR1 is MGHRA and CDR2 YSYEKL. With V trimmed by 3 bases and J by 3 bases, 3 bases remained unmatched. The CDR3 spans 15 residues. The CDR3 region is CASSQATGANEKLFF. The CDR3 DNA is TGCGCCAGCAGCCAGGCGACAGGGGCTAATGAAAAACTGTTTTTT.

This clone was seen a few times. This chain uses TRBV2 with TRBJ2-2; 7 bases map to TRBD2. The CDR3 totals 14 residues. Trimming at V came to 7 bases and at J to 1 base, leaving 3 bases not matched to a gene. CDR1 and CDR2 (germline): SNHLY, FYNNEI. Written as DNA, the CDR3 is TGTGCCAGCAACGCGGGGGTGAACACCGGGGAGCTGTTTTTT. It yields the protein CASNAGVNTGELFF. The full variable domain, in which reference TRBV2 and TRBJ2-2 provide the parts outside the CDR3, is EPEVTQTPSHQVTQMGQEVILRCVPISNHLYFYWYRQILGQKVEFLVSFYNNEISEKSEIFDDQFSVERPDGSNFTLKIRSTKLEDSAMYFCASNAGVNTGELFFGEGSRLTVL.

The CDR3 DNA follows: TGTGCCAGCAGCCCGTATACAGGGGGCGCAGGCACTGAAGCTTTCTTT. As protein: CASSPYTGGAGTEAFF. J is TRBJ1-1 and V is TRBV7-2; TRBD1 matches 9 bases. Germline-derived CDR1 and CDR2 are SGHTA and FQGNSA. There are 16 residues in the CDR3. The junction had 11 bases not matched to a gene; V was cut back by 5 bases and J by 4 bases.

This clone appeared a few times. The chain carries TRBV9 and TRBJ1-2; TRBD1 is a possible D gene (5 bases). From germline, CDR1 is SGDLS and CDR2 YYNGEE. V lost 0 bases, J lost 8 bases, and 11 bases lay in between. The CDR3 length is 13 residues. Written as DNA, the CDR3 is TGTGCCAGCAGCGTAGCGTCGGGGGTGGGCTACACCTTC. This codes for CASSVASGVGYTF.

The V gene is TRBV5-1, the J gene TRBJ2-3; tentative D call: TRBD1 (5 bases). Per germline, CDR1 SGHRS and CDR2 YFSETQ. The CDR3 extends over 17 amino acids. Trimming took 0 bases from V and 2 from J, leaving 16 bases between them. CDR3 protein: CASSLVKNRFLTDTQYF. The CDR3 DNA reads TGCGCCAGCAGCTTGGTGAAAAACAGGTTTCTCACAGATACGCAGTATTTT. The complete variable domain, with remaining parts taken from reference TRBV5-1 and TRBJ2-3, reads KAGVTQTPRYLIKTRGQQVTLSCSPISGHRSVSWYQQTPGQGLQFLFEYFSETQRNKGNFPGRFSGRQFSNSRSEMNVSTLELGDSALYLCASSLVKNRFLTDTQYFGPGTRLTVL.

This clone is medium-sized by share. V usage is TRBV7-6 and J usage is TRBJ1-1, with 7 bases that match TRBD1. Germline V CDR1 and CDR2: SGHVS, FNYEAQ. Trimming at V came to 5 bases and at J to 0 bases, leaving 12 bases not matched to a gene. This CDR3 has 17 amino acids. CDR3 coding DNA: TGTGCCAGCAGCCGGGGCGCAGGGGGGATAATGAACACTGAAGCTTTCTTT. Its protein is CASSRGAGGIMNTEAFF.

The chain joins TRBV29-1 to TRBJ1-1; D is undetermined. Germline V CDR1 and CDR2: SQVTM, ANQGSEA. Trimming pared 5 bases from V and 0 bases from J, leaving 10 bases between. This CDR3 comprises 13 residues. In DNA form, the CDR3 reads TGCAGCGTTTCTAAACTAATGAACACTGAAGCTTTCTTT. It specifies CSVSKLMNTEAFF.

This clone has just one count. The V and J genes are TRBV28 and TRBJ2-7; TRBD2 agrees at 8 bases. Germline values: CDR1 MDHEN, CDR2 SYDVKM. J lost 6 bases, V lost 6 bases, and 7 bases had no gene match. CDR3 size: 13 residues. DNA for the CDR3: TGTGCCAGCAGCCCGGGGGGGGAGCGCGAGCAGTACTTC. Its protein is CASSPGGEREQYF.